These 17 T cell receptor beta chains were sequenced from one sample in a study of cytomegalovirus exposure and HLA in healthy donors (dated by TCRdb to between 2016 and 2019). The receptor library was made with the immunoSEQ multiplex PCR assay. For the multiplex PCR, a mixture combining 60 forward primers for TCR Vbeta segments and 13 reverse primers for TCR Jbeta segments was used. TCRdb limited this immuneACCESS table to in-frame rearrangements with V and J called. A share of clones is missing; checked studies link under half to unresolved V genes, and the rest is unexplained. The data table for this sample lists tens of thousands of clones. The top ten clones comprise 3.5% to 4% of the sample. The sample taken for sequencing was PBMCs. These receptors were collected from a man between 18 and 29 years old in good health and CMV-seropositive.

This chain joins TRBV6-5 and TRBJ2-1; no reliable D call. Germline V lookup: CDR1 MNHEY, CDR2 SVGAGI. Trimming took off 5 bases at V and 7 bases at J, with 9 bases between the two ends. The CDR3 contains 12 residues. The CDR3 nucleotides read TGTGCCAGCAGTCCCCAACTTAATGAGCAGTTCTTC. Translation: CASSPQLNEQFF.

The J gene is TRBJ1-2, the V gene TRBV6-5; D perhaps matches TRBD1 (6 bases). The CDR3 length is 12 residues. In germline, CDR1 is MNHEY, CDR2 SVGAGI. Trimming took off 6 bases at V and 8 bases at J, with 13 bases between the two ends. The CDR3 DNA sequence: TGTGCCAGCAGCCCAGGGGATCGCGGCTACACCTTC. Protein product: CASSPGDRGYTF.

This chain joins TRBV4-1 and TRBJ1-1; 8 nucleotides match TRBD1. Germline CDR1 and CDR2: MGHRA and YSYEKL. J gave up 6 bases and V 2 bases, and 11 bases lay outside the gene matches. The CDR3 has 16 residues. The CDR3 sequence: CASSQPRQGRVSEAFF. The CDR3, as DNA: TGCGCCAGCAGCCAACCGCGACAGGGGAGGGTGTCTGAAGCTTTCTTT.

The V call is TRBV18, the J call TRBJ2-6; 11 bases fit TRBD2. The germline V gene encodes CDR1 KGHSH and CDR2 LQKENI. This CDR3 has 20 residues. Trimming took 6 bases from V and 4 from J; bases not matched to a gene: 17. The CDR3 here is CASSRARIAGGPQGANVLTF. Written as DNA, the CDR3 is TGTGCCAGCTCGAGGGCCCGCATAGCGGGAGGGCCGCAAGGGGCCAACGTCCTGACTTTC.

The rearrangement uses TRBV5-4 and TRBJ2-2; no reliable D call. Germline CDR1 is SGHNT and CDR2 is YYREEE (reference sequence). The V and J ends lost 4 bases and 2 bases respectively, with 9 bases between them. This CDR3 comprises 14 residues. The CDR3 nucleotides are TGTGCCAGCAGCCAGAACACAAACACCGGGGAGCTGTTTTTT. As protein: CASSQNTNTGELFF.

The V gene is TRBV6-6, the J gene TRBJ2-7; 9 bases fit TRBD1. The ends lost 4 bases at V and 0 bases at J; junction bases unmatched: 4. There are 15 residues in the CDR3. Looked up from germline, CDR1 is MNHNY and CDR2 is SVGAGI (reference sequence). The CDR3 protein is CASSSGTGISYEQYF. CDR3 bases: TGTGCCAGCAGTTCTGGGACAGGGATCTCCTACGAGCAGTACTTC.

The chain couples TRBV5-1 to TRBJ1-2; 7 bases agree with TRBD1. Germline CDR1 reads SGHRS; CDR2 reads YFSETQ. The trim removed 2 bases at V and 3 bases at J, leaving 4 bases unmatched. The CDR3 is 14 amino acids. CDR3 nucleotides: TGCGCCAGCAGCTTCTCCGGGACAGACTATGGCTACACCTTC. Protein sequence: CASSFSGTDYGYTF.

V usage is TRBV2 and J usage is TRBJ2-7; TRBD1 matches 10 bases. Losses at the gene ends were 0 bases for V and 3 bases for J; bases not matched to a gene: 5. The CDR3 has 16 amino acids. The germline CDR1 and CDR2 sequences are SNHLY and FYNNEI. The chain's CDR3 is CASSEAPGQGHYEQYF. Written as DNA, the CDR3 is TGTGCCAGCAGTGAAGCGCCGGGACAGGGGCACTACGAGCAGTACTTC.

With regard to this clone: At one boundary the junction diverges from the germline segment, which might be a read error. The CDR3 loop reads CASSSDNEQFF. The DNA for the CDR3 is TGTGCCAGCAGCTCCGACAATGAGCAGTTCTTC. The J gene is TRBJ2-1, the V gene TRBV6-9, with unresolved D. Per germline, CDR1 MNHGY and CDR2 SVAAGI. This CDR3 comprises 11 residues.

The chain combines TRBV16 with TRBJ1-1, with D unclear. The CDR3 consists of 13 residues. V was clipped by 1 base and J by 1 base, with 4 bases between them. The germline gives CDR1 KGHSY, CDR2 FQNENV. CDR3 region: CASSQFGNTEAFF. The CDR3 nucleotides are TGTGCCAGCAGCCAATTCGGGAACACTGAAGCTTTCTTT. The complete variable domain, with remaining parts taken from reference TRBV16 and TRBJ1-1, reads GEEVAQTPKHLVRGEGQKAKLYCAPIKGHSYVFWYQQVLKNEFKFLISFQNENVFDETGMPKERFSAKCLPNSPCSLEIQATKLEDSAVYFCASSQFGNTEAFFGQGTRLTVV.

The chain recombines TRBV27 with TRBJ2-1, with TRBD1 matching 11 bases. V shed 3 bases and J 8 bases; nucleotides not matched to a gene: 9. Germline assignment: CDR1 MNHEY and CDR2 SMNVEV (reference sequence). This CDR3 spans 16 amino acids. The CDR3 DNA is TGTGCCAGCAGTTTGACCTCGGGACAGGGGGTCGATGAGCAGTTCTTC. Translation: CASSLTSGQGVDEQFF.

J is TRBJ2-2 and V is TRBV6-1; TRBD2 is a possible D gene (5 bases). Trimming cost V 4 bases and J 4 bases, with 7 bases left between them. CDR3 length: 13 residues. Germline V CDR1 and CDR2: MNHNS, SASEGT. The DNA of the CDR3 is TGTGCCAGCAGTGCGCGGGCCACCGGGGAGCTGTTTTTT. As protein: CASSARATGELFF.

The chain employs TRBV25-1 and TRBJ1-6, with 8 bases matching TRBD1. Trimming removed 4 bases from V and 1 base from J; junction bases left unmatched: 3. The CDR3 contains 16 residues. Germline V lookup: CDR1 MGHDK, CDR2 SYGVNS. Written as DNA, the CDR3 is TGTGCCAGCAGTGCCAACAGGGGGTCCTATAATTCACCCCTCCACTTT. Amino acids: CASSANRGSYNSPLHF.

This chain joins TRBV29-1 and TRBJ2-7; D not resolved. Trimming left V 5 bases short and J 2 bases short, with 10 bases between. CDR1 is SQVTM and CDR2 is ANQGSEA in the germline V gene. The length of the CDR3 is 12 residues. CDR3 nucleotide sequence: TGCAGCGTTAATACAGCCGCCTACGAGCAGTACTTC. Translation gives CSVNTAAYEQYF.

This chain uses TRBV5-1 with TRBJ2-7, with 9 positions matching TRBD2. From germline, CDR1 is SGHRS and CDR2 YFSETQ. The V segment lost 0 bases and the J segment 4 bases; nucleotides outside the gene matches: 2. The CDR3 has 14 residues. CDR3 nucleotides: TGCGCCAGCAGCTTGGCTAGCGGGATGTACGAGCAGTACTTC. Residues: CASSLASGMYEQYF. The full variable domain, with the rest looked up from reference TRBV5-1 and TRBJ2-7, is KAGVTQTPRYLIKTRGQQVTLSCSPISGHRSVSWYQQTPGQGLQFLFEYFSETQRNKGNFPGRFSGRQFSNSRSEMNVSTLELGDSALYLCASSLASGMYEQYFGPGTRLTVT.

V usage is TRBV30 and J usage is TRBJ1-3, with a possible D match to TRBD1 (6 bases). The CDR3 totals 13 residues. Per germline, CDR1 GTSNPN and CDR2 SVGIG (reference sequence). Trimming removed 4 bases at V and 4 bases at J, with 11 bases between. The CDR3: CAWNQGLGNTIYF. The CDR3 DNA follows: TGTGCCTGGAATCAGGGGTTGGGAAACACCATATATTTT.

The CDR3 DNA reads TGTGCCAGCCATAGAGGCGGGAACACTGAAGCTTTCTTT. It yields the protein CASHRGGNTEAFF. This chain joins TRBV6-6 and TRBJ1-1; D gene ambiguous. CDR3 length equals 13 residues. Looked up from germline, CDR1 is MNHNY and CDR2 is SVGAGI (reference sequence). The V gene lost 8 bases and the J gene lost 1 base, with 11 bases spanning the gap.